This T cell receptor beta chain was observed in a study of metastatic and nonmetastatic thyroid tumors. Study-level background: Repertoires from malignant and benign thyroid patients were compared across blood and tumor or nodule tissue. Study-wide findings and caveats: Reported TCR beta diversity, measured in blood and tumor, was significantly higher for malignant thyroid tumors than for benign nodules.

The authors' processing: Between-group CDR3 differences, defined by clinicopathological status, yielded a distant-metastasis classifier for papillary thyroid cancer. TCRdb reprocessed the PCR reads via MiXCR. The V and J calls here are based on TCRdb, not the publication. Here the sample spans over 50,000 clones, 25% to 30% being singletons. This clone turned up a few times. Its antigen is not identified. This CDR3 region has 13 residues. Deletions cut 2 bases from V and 1 base from J, with 4 bases between. CDR1 and CDR2 (germline): MNHNS, SASEGT. Until they underwent thyroid surgery, no patient had received any treatment.

This chain uses TRBV6-1 with TRBJ2-3; D remains ambiguous. This clonotype was obtained from a female donor with papillary thyroid cancer or a benign thyroid nodule (not recorded which). Some clones in this sample may be carry-over from other donors' samples. Sequenced sample: blood. The CDR3 nucleotides read TGTGCCAGCAGTGAACAGGGCACAGATACGCAGTATTTT. Translation: CASSEQGTDTQYF.